The 6 T cell receptor beta chains listed next were all sequenced from one sample in a study of T-cell reconstitution after alpha-beta-depleted transplantation in children. TCRbeta library preparation incorporated unique molecular identifiers. TCRdb reprocessed the PCR reads with MiXCR, giving one entry per CDR3 protein. The repertoire holds 600,000 to 700,000 distinct CDR3 sequences, about an eighth seen once, with about 0.77% in the top ten. The sample here was PBMCs, taken before TCRalphabeta/CD19-depleted stem cell transplant. These receptors originate from a girl aged 2 to 10 with congenital amegakaryocytic thrombocytopenia, due to receive a stem cell transplant.

In its sample, this clonotype was seen a few times. The chain uses TRBV24-1 and TRBJ2-1; D is perhaps TRBD2 (5 bases). The CDR3 contains 15 residues. Germline V gene lookup returns CDR1 KGHDR and CDR2 SFDVKD. Trimming cost V 5 bases and J 7 bases, with 17 bases left between them. The CDR3 DNA reads TGTGCCACCAGTGTCCCGGGATTAGCGAGGAATGAGCAGTTCTTC. Its protein is CATSVPGLARNEQFF.

The genes are TRBV19 and TRBJ1-5; D gene ambiguous. The CDR3 is made up of 15 amino acids. CDR1 is LNHDA and CDR2 is SQIVND in the germline V gene (reference sequence). Between the trimmed V and J ends, which lost 3 bases and 0 bases, there was a span of 9 bases. The CDR3 DNA sequence: TGTGCCAGTAGTATCCGCAGGATTAGCAATCAGCCCCAGCATTTT. Encoded protein: CASSIRRISNQPQHF.

This clonotype was seen a few times. V gene TRBV5-1 combines with J gene TRBJ2-2; no firm D call. Per germline, CDR1 SGHRS and CDR2 YFSETQ. The CDR3 spans 14 residues. With 8 bases removed from V and 0 bases from J, the gap between germline ends came to 11 bases. The CDR3 bases are TGCGCCAGTGGAGAGGCTTCGAACACCGGGGAGCTGTTTTTT. It codes for CASGEASNTGELFF.

The chain combines TRBV7-9 with TRBJ1-1; no firm D call. The V and J ends lost 1 base and 8 bases respectively, with 23 bases between them. Germline CDR1 SEHNR, CDR2 FQNEAQ (reference sequence). The CDR3 runs 17 residues. CDR3 sequence: CASSLEAGRTANWEAFF. CDR3 in DNA: TGTGCCAGCAGCTTAGAAGCGGGGAGAACAGCGAACTGGGAAGCTTTCTTT.

This chain joins TRBV7-2 and TRBJ2-1; D remains unclear. The germline gives CDR1 SGHTA, CDR2 FQGNSA. The V end lost 5 bases, the J end lost 1 base, and 6 bases lay between the germline ends. The CDR3 runs to 13 residues. The CDR3 region has the DNA TGTGCCAGCAGCGCCCGGTCCTACAATGAGCAGTTCTTC. Its translation is CASSARSYNEQFF.

This rearrangement joins TRBV4-1 to TRBJ2-3; TRBD2 aligns across 8 bases. Per the germline V gene, CDR1 is MGHRA and CDR2 is YSYEKL. V lost 4 bases, J lost 5 bases, and 17 bases stayed unmatched. The CDR3 has 18 amino acids. The CDR3 protein is CASSPVFPAGDARDTQYF. The CDR3 DNA is TGCGCCAGCAGCCCCGTCTTCCCAGCGGGAGACGCAAGAGATACGCAGTATTTT.